This T cell receptor (beta chain) was retrieved from a study of blood T cell repertoires in COVID-19. Looking at the study overall: COVID-19 samples from acute and convalescent phases originated in the United States, Italy and Spain. PBMCs, B-cell-depleted T cells, or T cells provided the cDNA or gDNA that made up the material.

Per the original methods: It was from reference gene primer amplification that nucleated cell counts were estimated. Clones were read by immunoSEQ multiplex PCR, and TCRdb kept only the in-frame ones, dropping some. V, J and clone size are taken as reported in that table, and D and trimming were inferred from the DNA itself. This table has some 180,000 clones, 82% appearing once. This CDR3 is 11 amino acids long. V shed 7 bases and J shed 8 bases, with 14 bases lying between them. Per the germline V gene, CDR1 is SQVTM and CDR2 is ANQGSEA. Followed over time, Seattle patients had been enrolled while infection was active. The table lists this clone with a count of one.

This TCR came from a woman aged 60-70 years with COVID-19, enrolled during active disease. The sequencing sample was made of peripheral blood. The rearrangement uses TRBV29-1 and TRBJ1-2; D is unclear. As DNA, the CDR3 is TGCAGCGCCGAGGGAATAGTCGGCTACACCTTC. Its translation: CSAEGIVGYTF.